This T cell receptor beta chain was sequenced in a study of cytomegalovirus exposure and HLA in healthy donors (TCRdb year 2017). Regarding the complete study: An earlier analysis of approximately 550 of the donors reported more than 250 Gb of sequence data and 117 million unique TCR beta sequences from 190 million or so T cells. Roughly 300 gigabases of sequencing data and roughly 90 million unique TCR sequences were included in an early release covering around 600 HLA-typed donors. The genetic ancestry cluster associated with self-reported Caucasian donors included 80% to 90% of the roughly 400 genotyped donors. The study was designed to test whether signatures of past pathogen exposure could be identified by cataloging public T cell receptors. Using immunosequencing, the study profiled T cell repertoires from about 610 subjects and related those repertoires to cytomegalovirus serostatus. A separate validation cohort of roughly 130 different subjects was used in addition to the roughly 620-subject first cohort. To predict cytomegalovirus infection status, the study brought together high-throughput TCR immunosequencing, statistical association of individual TCRs with disease status, and machine learning. A later analysis re-examined previously published TCR beta repertoires from 600 to 700 donors and added high-resolution HLA genotyping to investigate patterns of TCR occurrence. Rather than drawing on any new phenotypic data, the later analysis identified candidate immune exposures from TCR beta sequences and the way those sequences occurred across donors. An earlier analysis of some 500 of the donors used high-throughput TCR beta sequencing to judge whether each TCR beta V gene segment behaved as functional or pseudogenic. Donor age, sex, ethnicity and CMV serostatus were compiled together with the repertoire data. In a later genetic analysis, genome-wide SNP genotypes for about 65% of the roughly 670 donors were used, and that subset was treated as a discovery cohort. Every repertoire in the discovery cohort had been generated on one and the same sequencing platform. HLA typing included class I and class II loci at four-digit resolution. Typing coverage differed by locus: A, B, C, DRB1 and DQB1 were typed in roughly 620-640 donors, DQA1 in 500 to 550, DPA1 in around 580, and DPB1 in around 440. About five DR-DQ haplotypes were handled as single units for association and clustering because linkage in the cohort was strong. Among about 370 genotyped donors of the cohort, an average of about 240,000 unique TCR beta nucleotide sequences was sequenced per donor, of which about 18% were non-productive. Results and caveats for the whole study, not just this receptor: A further reported finding was that TCR beta sequences accurately predicted the HLA-A and HLA-B alleles for most subjects in the first cohort. This cohort had only TCR beta chains sequenced, and the lack of alpha or paired-chain data limited which features could be detected. Over 15 rarely observed V segments, including chromosome 9 orphons, were excluded from the earlier analysis of approximately 500 of the donors because counts were too low. In a later analysis, several top co-occurrence clusters were reported to appear linked to parvovirus B19, influenza, CMV and Epstein-Barr virus. In a later analysis, about 16,000 TCR beta sequences were associated with specific HLA alleles at a false discovery rate of 0.05. Across donors, most TCR sequences were observed very rarely, whereas some public TCRs were present in many individuals. For the cohort, immune exposure information was limited to CMV serostatus. According to the authors, the approach could potentially be generalized to other disease states and immunological phenotypes. The 87-base-pair reads could not distinguish some IMGT-functional V segments, including TRBV6-2 and TRBV6-3, so those segments were excluded. In an earlier analysis of over 550 of the donors, most TCR beta V segments were observed in productive rearrangements about 87% or about 30% of the time, broadly matching IMGT annotations. V-gene and J-gene trimming of TCR beta chains was associated with a missense DCLRE1C variant in a later genetic analysis, and the association was replicated in an independent cohort. A later analysis found that TCR association rates varied across HLA loci, with DRB1 alleles showing the most associated TCRs and HLA-C alleles the fewest. Compared with equally common non-associated chains, HLA-associated TCR beta chains in a later analysis were more clonally expanded and had lower generation probabilities. In both the original and validation cohorts, the classifier was reported to diagnose cytomegalovirus status with high specificity and sensitivity. In a later genetic analysis, fewer N-insertions in productive TCRs were reported among donors in an Asian-associated ancestry cluster than the approximately 670-donor mean. The study listed 164 TCR beta chains as associated with cytomegalovirus. In a later analysis, most CMV-associated TCR beta chains were found to appear HLA-restricted, with HLA associations seemingly driven largely by CMV exposure. Presence/absence analyses assumed roughly uniform sequencing depth across donors, an assumption that may not hold. Because some donors lacked HLA typing at each locus, the association tests relied only on the typed subset. When HLA alleles, especially DR and DQ, strongly co-occurred, TCR associations were difficult to assign to individual alleles. A few of the identified cytomegalovirus-associated TCR beta chains were confirmed in vitro to be specific for cytomegalovirus antigens. A cluster of highly shared sequence variants was judged likely to be a technical artifact of the sequencing pipeline. Linkage disequilibrium might explain the correlated functional status among segregating V segments, but an unknown experimental factor could not be ruled out.

V is trimmed back by 6 bases and J by 7 bases, and the junction contains 12 bases that no gene match accounts for. CDR1 and CDR2 are read off the germline V gene as SGHTS and YDEGEE. Inclusive of the bounding cysteine and phenylalanine, the CDR3 is 15 residues long. Kept here is only the CDR3 DNA, which spans 45 bases and is read in frame from base 1. Details on this clone: This clone's antigen is unknown. Nothing much larger sits one base from this clone, and base qualities are not available.

In total, approximately 610 healthy bone marrow donors made up the cohort. Cohort members were all nominally healthy when sampled, although unrecorded immune exposures were likely present. The donor was CMV seropositive and belonged to the group of more than 250 seropositive cohort members. Every donor gave a peripheral blood sample, and the peripheral blood mononuclear cells from that sample were used for TCR beta sequencing. Genomic DNA was extracted from the blood cell samples with the Qiagen DNeasy Blood Extraction Kit. Libraries were built with the immunoSEQ multiplex PCR assay. The multiplex PCR relied on a mix of 60 forward primers for TCR Vbeta segments and 13 reverse primers for TCR Jbeta segments. Amplification of the CDR3 region of rearranged TCR beta genes was performed with a multiplex PCR assay on genomic DNA. The Illumina HiSeq System was used to sequence the amplified TCR beta libraries as 87-base-pair reads. The paper's processing steps were these. A later analysis tallied 75 million to 95 million unique TCR beta chains across the 660 or so repertoires, and some 10 million of those chains were shared by two or more donors. Raw reads were error-corrected and collapsed into unique sequences by a nearest-neighbor algorithm in which closely related sequences were merged to remove PCR and sequencing errors. To assign V, D and J gene segments, CDR3 sequences were aligned to IMGT reference sequences. For a sequence to be retained, a match of at least six nucleotides to both a V gene segment and a J gene segment was required. A rearrangement was called productive if the CDR3 had no stop codons and remained in frame with V and J, and every other rearrangement was called non-productive. CDR3 was defined by IMGT convention, running from the second conserved V-encoded cysteine to the conserved J-encoded phenylalanine. In an earlier analysis of more than 550 of the donors, sequences lacking an unambiguous match to a single V gene segment were excluded. An earlier analysis of a few hundred of the donors called V segments functional above 56.7% productive rearrangements and segregating when the between-donor standard deviation exceeded 5%. A statistical classification framework was developed to diagnose cytomegalovirus status using the catalog of TCR beta chain sequences. V and J gene assignment, in a later analysis, came from comparing TCR nucleotide sequences with IMGT/GENE-DB human TR gene sequences. Using the TCRdist pipeline, a later analysis assigned CDR3 sequences along with most-parsimonious VDJ recombination scenarios. In a later analysis, each TCR beta chain was defined by its CDR3 amino acid sequence together with its V-gene family, and reads lacking a unique V-gene family were excluded. As a way to deal with suspected cross-contamination and a sequencing artifact, a later analysis dropped more than 500 nucleotide sequences that were highly shared and had low generation probability. In a later analysis, a clonal expansion index was calculated for each public chain from normalized within-repertoire ranks of inferred template counts. Generation probabilities in a later analysis came from a VDJ recombination model fitted to out-of-frame rearrangements, and those results were checked against IGoR. In a later analysis, hypergeometric tests were used to score TCR-TCR, TCR-HLA and TCR-CMV co-occurrence, with a repertoire-size bias correction applied to TCR pairs. In a later analysis, false discovery rates were estimated by permuting HLA or CMV assignments 20 times. A later analysis grouped co-occurring TCRs with DBSCAN, adding TCRdist sequence similarity when clustering within HLA-allele-positive subsets. For co-occurrence clustering, repertoires with fewer than 30,000 or more than 120,000 public chains were excluded, along with four or five repertoires with anomalous nucleotide sharing. This immuneACCESS table, as held by TCRdb, lists in-frame sequences with V and J called but not all clones. Of the missing ones, under half trace to an unresolved V gene in checked studies; the others have no known cause. V and J calls plus clone size are reproduced from that table; the DNA served to infer D and trimming. This sample has tens of thousands of clones in its table, and about four fifths of those were observed once. Of the sample, roughly 3.5% is held by the ten largest clones.

The TCR comes from a man aged 25-45 years in good health and CMV-seropositive. The source material was PBMCs. The rearranged segments are TRBV5-8 and TRBJ1-5; TRBD1 agrees with 8 junctional bases. The nucleotide sequence reads as follows: TGTGCCAGCACCCGTTTGGACAGGGCCAACCAGCCCCAGCATTTT. Its amino acids are CASTRLDRANQPQHF.